This T cell receptor (beta chain) was sequenced for a study of blood T cell repertoires in COVID-19. Germline V gene lookup returns CDR1 SNHLY and CDR2 FYNNEI. V shed 4 bases, J shed 5 bases, and the junction held 6 bases outside the gene matches. The CDR3 length is 14 residues. In this sample, this clone turned up once. Living in about two dozen US areas, the participants were between about 18 and 100 years of age. Original handling: By means of reference gene primer amplification, nucleated cell counts were estimated. Assay: immunoSEQ multiplex PCR; the TCRdb copy retains only in-frame clones and omits some. V and J calls and clone size come straight from that table; D and trimming were deduced from the DNA. The sample records a few hundred thousand clones, 87% being singletons.

Sequencing input: PBMCs or T cells enriched from blood (not recorded which). J is TRBJ2-3 and V is TRBV2, with 7 bases lining up with TRBD2. This clonotype originated in a woman aged 30 to 39 who had recovered from COVID-19. The CDR3 bases are TGTGCCAGCAGTGTATTAGCGGGTGGAGATACGCAGTATTTT. It encodes CASSVLAGGDTQYF.